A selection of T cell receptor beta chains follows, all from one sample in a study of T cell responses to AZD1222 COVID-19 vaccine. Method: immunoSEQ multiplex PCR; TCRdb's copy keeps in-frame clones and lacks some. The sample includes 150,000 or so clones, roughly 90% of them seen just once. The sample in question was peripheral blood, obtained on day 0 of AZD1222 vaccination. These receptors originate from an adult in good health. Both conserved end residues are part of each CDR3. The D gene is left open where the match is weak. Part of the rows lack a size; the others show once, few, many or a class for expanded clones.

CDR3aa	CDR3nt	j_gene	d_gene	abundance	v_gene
CASSPLAGNEQFF	TGTGCCAGCAGCCCTTTAGCGGGCAATGAGCAGTTCTTC	TRBJ2-1	TRBD2	-	TRBV4-2
CASSFGGLGTEAFF	TGCGCCAGCAGCTTCGGGGGGCTGGGCACTGAAGCTTTCTTT	TRBJ1-1	-	-	TRBV5-1
CASSSRDRGSGELFF	TGTGCCAGCAGCTCTAGGGACAGGGGATCCGGGGAGCTGTTTTTT	TRBJ2-2	TRBD1	-	TRBV7-2
CAISERGDNEQFF	TGTGCCATCTCGGAACGGGGTGACAATGAGCAGTTCTTC	TRBJ2-1	-	few	TRBV10-3
CASSYPGPYTDTQYF	TGTGCCAGCAGCTACCCCGGGCCTTACACAGATACGCAGTATTTT	TRBJ2-3	-	-	TRBV11-2
CASSFGGSTVNEQFF	TGTGCCAGCAGTTTTGGGGGGAGTACGGTAAATGAGCAGTTCTTC	TRBJ2-1	-	-	TRBV7-3
CASSQVYDSRYEQYF	TGTGCCAGCAGCCAAGTGTATGACAGCCGCTACGAGCAGTACTTC	TRBJ2-7	-	-	TRBV3-1/TRBV3-2
CASSKPGQGKRDTQYF	TGTGCCAGCAGCAAGCCGGGACAGGGAAAGAGAGATACGCAGTATTTT	TRBJ2-3	TRBD1	-	TRBV7-9
CASSSQGGQPQHF	TGTGCCAGCAGCTCACAGGGGGGACAGCCCCAGCATTTT	TRBJ1-5	TRBD1	-	TRBV7-2
CASNLPGQGTEAFF	TGTGCCAGCAACTTACCGGGGCAGGGCACTGAAGCTTTCTTT	TRBJ1-1	-	-	TRBV6-5
CASSPYGGTGSYEQYF	TGTGCCAGCAGCCCCTACGGGGGGACAGGGAGCTACGAGCAGTACTTC	TRBJ2-7	TRBD1	medium-sized	TRBV7-8
CASSSSYEQYF	TGTGCCAGTAGTTCTTCCTACGAGCAGTACTTC	TRBJ2-7	-	-	TRBV19
CASGPRWGANTEAFF	TGTGCCAGCGGCCCTAGGTGGGGGGCGAACACTGAAGCTTTCTTT	TRBJ1-1	-	-	TRBV7-8
CASSLEGSPLHF	TGTGCCAGCAGTTTAGAGGGTTCACCCCTCCACTTT	TRBJ1-6	-	-	TRBV12-3/TRBV12-4
CASSQEGGLSSTDTQYF	TGTGCCAGCAGCCAAGAGGGGGGCCTCTCTAGCACAGATACGCAGTATTTT	TRBJ2-3	-	-	TRBV4-2
CASSYSGGLYEQYF	TGTGCCAGCAGCTATTCCGGGGGCTTATACGAGCAGTACTTC	TRBJ2-7	-	once	TRBV7-2
CASSTTASYEQYF	TGTGCCAGCAGTACGACAGCGAGCTACGAGCAGTACTTC	TRBJ2-7	-	few	TRBV7-2
CASSKGNTYEQYF	TGTGCCAGCAGCAAGGGGAACACCTACGAGCAGTACTTC	TRBJ2-7	-	-	TRBV12-3/TRBV12-4
CASSRDRVSTGELFF	TGTGCCAGCAGTCGGGACAGGGTGAGCACCGGGGAGCTGTTTTTT	TRBJ2-2	TRBD1	-	TRBV5-8
CASSGRFTGGQTDTQYF	TGTGCCAGCAGCGGCAGATTTACAGGGGGTCAAACAGATACGCAGTATTTT	TRBJ2-3	TRBD1	-	TRBV11-2
CASSPKVSGGPSSYNEQFF	TGTGCCAGCAGCCCCAAAGTTAGCGGGGGACCCAGCTCCTACAATGAGCAGTTCTTC	TRBJ2-1	TRBD2	many	TRBV9
CASSYSGQGKEAEQFF	TGTGCCAGCAGTTACTCGGGACAGGGAAAGGAGGCTGAGCAGTTCTTC	TRBJ2-1	TRBD1	-	TRBV6-2/TRBV6-3
CASSPRQGNGELFF	TGTGCCAGCAGCCCGAGACAGGGGAACGGGGAGCTGTTTTTT	TRBJ2-2	TRBD1	-	TRBV11-2
CASSLGHNEKLFF	TGTGCCAGCAGCTTAGGGCACAATGAAAAACTGTTTTTT	TRBJ1-4	-	-	TRBV13
CASSSRTGGGGSYNSPLHF	TGTGCCAGCAGCTCGAGGACAGGCGGCGGGGGCTCCTATAATTCACCCCTCCACTTT	TRBJ1-6	TRBD1	-	TRBV7-9
CASSRTSAEGDEQFF	TGTGCCAGCAGCCGGACTAGCGCAGAGGGGGATGAGCAGTTCTTC	TRBJ2-1	TRBD2	-	TRBV7-6
CASSRSALGRYGYTF	TGTGCCAGCAGCCGAAGTGCCCTAGGGAGGTATGGCTACACCTTC	TRBJ1-2	-	once	TRBV7-9
CASSVGDTEQYF	TGTGCCAGCAGCGTTGGGGATACCGAGCAGTACTTC	TRBJ2-7	-	-	TRBV9
CASSREGNRKVTDTQYF	TGTGCCAGCAGTCGAGAGGGAAACAGAAAAGTCACAGATACGCAGTATTTT	TRBJ2-3	-	-	TRBV6-6
CASSPRGGGGGGFNSPLHF	TGTGCCAGCAGTCCGAGGGGCGGCGGGGGAGGAGGATTTAATTCACCCCTCCACTTT	TRBJ1-6	-	-	TRBV6-6
CASRGLAGGHEQYF	TGTGCCAGCAGGGGACTAGCGGGAGGCCACGAGCAGTACTTC	TRBJ2-7	TRBD2	-	TRBV2
CASSPGSEQYF	TGTGCCAGCAGTCCAGGGTCCGAGCAGTACTTC	TRBJ2-7	-	-	TRBV4-2
CASSIGTSGVMDTQYF	TGCGCCAGCAGCATCGGGACTAGCGGGGTTATGGATACGCAGTATTTT	TRBJ2-3	TRBD2	-	TRBV5-1
CSAPTGNIQYF	TGCAGTGCTCCGACAGGAAACATTCAGTACTTC	TRBJ2-4	-	-	TRBV20-1
CASSLGKGNYGYTF	TGTGCCAGCAGCCTAGGGAAGGGTAACTATGGCTACACCTTC	TRBJ1-2	-	-	TRBV14
CASTSTGTPYGYTF	TGTGCCAGCACATCCACCGGGACGCCTTATGGCTACACCTTC	TRBJ1-2	-	-	TRBV6-5
CASSQAYRRQGTEAFF	TGTGCCAGCAGCCAAGCATACAGGCGTCAGGGGACTGAAGCTTTCTTT	TRBJ1-1	-	-	TRBV3-1/TRBV3-2
CASSESGRWISGNTIYF	TGCGCCAGCAGTGAGAGCGGAAGATGGATCTCTGGAAACACCATATATTTT	TRBJ1-3	-	once	TRBV10-2
CASSKAPVRGNSPLHF	TGTGCCAGCAGCAAAGCGCCAGTCCGTGGTAATTCACCCCTCCACTTT	TRBJ1-6	-	few	TRBV21-1
CASTPLPGQGNAEAFF	TGTGCCAGCACCCCACTCCCGGGACAGGGTAACGCTGAAGCTTTCTTT	TRBJ1-1	TRBD1	few	TRBV6-2/TRBV6-3
CASSVASGGINEQFF	TGTGCCAGCAGCGTAGCTAGCGGGGGGATCAATGAGCAGTTCTTC	TRBJ2-1	TRBD2	-	TRBV9
CASSYSSSGSYEQYF	TGTGCCAGCAGTTACTCGTCAAGCGGGAGCTACGAGCAGTACTTC	TRBJ2-7	TRBD2	-	TRBV6-5
CASSDHGLSYGYTF	TGTGCCAGCAGTGATCATGGACTGTCTTATGGCTACACCTTC	TRBJ1-2	-	-	TRBV6-1
CASGGRGSKSSYNEQFF	TGTGCCAGCGGCGGGAGGGGGTCGAAAAGCTCCTACAATGAGCAGTTCTTC	TRBJ2-1	TRBD2	-	TRBV7-9
CAWNTGLTEAFF	TGTGCCTGGAATACAGGGTTGACTGAAGCTTTCTTT	TRBJ1-1	-	-	TRBV30
CASSRQHTSGGYNEQFF	TGTGCCAGCAGCAGACAGCACACTAGCGGGGGCTACAATGAGCAGTTCTTC	TRBJ2-1	TRBD2	-	TRBV5-5